This T cell receptor beta chain originates from a study of blood T cell repertoires in COVID-19. At the level of the study: COVID-19 samples collected from the United States, Italy and Spain covered acute and convalescent phases.

This CDR3 is built from 13 residues. Trimming stripped 3 bases from V and 4 bases from J, with 9 bases between. Clones were sequenced by immunoSEQ multiplex PCR, and TCRdb holds only the in-frame ones, with some missing. The profile covers about 220,000 clones, with 70% to 85% appearing a single time and 15% taken by the ten largest. This rearrangement joins TRBV12-3 or TRBV12-4 to TRBJ1-2; no reliable D call. The sequence came from a man aged 35 to 55 who had recovered from COVID-19. Sequencing input: PBMCs or T cells enriched from blood (not recorded which). The DNA for the CDR3 is TGTGCCAGCAGTTTTGTCCTCAGCTATGGCTACACCTTC. It codes for CASSFVLSYGYTF.